The TCR beta chain under discussion was sequenced for a study of T cells after yellow fever vaccination. The study made its TCR cDNA through 5'RACE template switching. That step introduced a universal primer site along with UMIs. One entry per CDR3 protein, called by TCRdb with MiXCR from the 5' RACE reads. The data hold over 200,000 distinct CDR3 sequences, with roughly 6.2% observed a single time. CDR3 length equals 14 residues. The V and J ends lost 6 bases and 6 bases respectively, with 16 bases between them. In germline, CDR1 is LGHNA, CDR2 YNFKEQ. The sequence came from a man younger than 40 who received the YFV17D yellow fever vaccine. The input for sequencing was CD4+ T cells sorted from PBMCs, taken on the day of the yellow fever booster vaccination. The chain links TRBV4-2 to TRBJ2-3; possible D gene TRBD2, 7 bases. CDR3 residues: CASSKGEGVDTQYF. The CDR3 coding sequence is TGTGCCAGCAGTAAGGGGGAGGGCGTGGATACGCAGTATTTT.